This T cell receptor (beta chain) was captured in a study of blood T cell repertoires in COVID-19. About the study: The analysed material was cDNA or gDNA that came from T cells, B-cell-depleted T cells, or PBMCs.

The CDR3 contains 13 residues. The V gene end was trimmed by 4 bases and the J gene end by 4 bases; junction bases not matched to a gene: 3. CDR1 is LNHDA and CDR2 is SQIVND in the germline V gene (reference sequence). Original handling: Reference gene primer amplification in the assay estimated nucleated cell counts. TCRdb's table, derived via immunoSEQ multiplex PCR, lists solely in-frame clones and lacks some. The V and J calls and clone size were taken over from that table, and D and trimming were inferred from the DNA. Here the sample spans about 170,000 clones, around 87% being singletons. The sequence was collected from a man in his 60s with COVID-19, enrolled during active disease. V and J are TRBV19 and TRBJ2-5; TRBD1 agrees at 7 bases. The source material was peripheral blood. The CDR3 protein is CASSRDSIETQYF. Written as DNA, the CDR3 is TGTGCCAGTAGTAGGGACAGCATAGAGACCCAGTACTTC.